What follows describes a single T cell receptor beta chain. V shed 1 base and J shed 8 bases, with 12 bases lying between them. The CDR3 totals 13 residues. Profiling relied on immunoSEQ multiplex PCR, and the TCRdb table lists in-frame clones only, not all of them. The sample records 120,000 or so clones, roughly 90% being singletons. This record belongs to a study of control samples from healthy donors and cancer patients. The receptor was isolated from a man aged 45-65 years in good health. The sequenced sample consisted of blood. V usage is TRBV23-1 and J usage is TRBJ2-7; D unresolved. TRBV23-1 is an ORF, and what it does is uncertain. Written as DNA, the CDR3 is TGCGCCAGCAGTCAATTCTTTAGGTCAAAGCAGTACTTC. It encodes CASSQFFRSKQYF.